This T cell receptor (beta chain) was retrieved from a study of T cells in Graves' hyperthyroidism and ophthalmopathy. This clonotype occurred a few times. V lost 6 bases, J lost 8 bases, and 15 bases stayed unmatched. Germline CDR1 is MDHEN and CDR2 is SYDVKM. This CDR3 is built from 16 residues. RNA transcripts yielded amplified TCR beta CDR3 regions. The HTBI set primed first-round TCR CDR3 RT-PCR. TCRdb processed the multiplex PCR reads anew with MiXCR; each CDR3 protein has one entry. Here the sample spans 530,000 or so distinct CDR3 sequences, roughly 17% being singletons. The sequenced material came from blood. J is TRBJ2-1 and V is TRBV28; 8 bases match TRBD1. This TCR was sampled from a young woman with Graves' ophthalmopathy. This CDR3 is CASSPPLRTGLDEQFF. CDR3 DNA: TGTGCCAGCAGCCCCCCCCTCCGGACAGGGCTCGATGAGCAGTTCTTC. The whole variable domain, remainder taken from reference TRBV28 and TRBJ2-1, is DVKVTQSSRYLVKRTGEKVFLECVQDMDHENMFWYRQDPGLGLRLIYFSYDVKMKEKGDIPEGYSVSREKKERFSLILESASTNQTSMYLCASSPPLRTGLDEQFFGPGTRLTVL.